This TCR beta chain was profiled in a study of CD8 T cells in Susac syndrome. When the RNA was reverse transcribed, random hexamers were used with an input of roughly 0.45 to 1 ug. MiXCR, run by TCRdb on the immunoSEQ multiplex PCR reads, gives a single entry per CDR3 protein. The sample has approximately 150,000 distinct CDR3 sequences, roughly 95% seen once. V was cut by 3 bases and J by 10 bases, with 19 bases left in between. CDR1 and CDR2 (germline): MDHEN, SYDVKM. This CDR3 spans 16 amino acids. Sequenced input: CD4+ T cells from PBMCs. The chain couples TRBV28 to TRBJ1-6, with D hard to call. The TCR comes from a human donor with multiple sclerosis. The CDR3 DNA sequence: TGTGCCAGCAGTTTTGTGTTAAAGGAGAGACGGTCACCCCTCCACTTT. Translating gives CASSFVLKERRSPLHF. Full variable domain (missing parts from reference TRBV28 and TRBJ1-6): DVKVTQSSRYLVKRTGEKVFLECVQDMDHENMFWYRQDPGLGLRLIYFSYDVKMKEKGDIPEGYSVSREKKERFSLILESASTNQTSMYLCASSFVLKERRSPLHFGNGTRLTVT.